This TCR beta chain was sequenced during a study of T cells in lung cancer brain metastases. The study, taken as a whole, reports: DNA fragmentation in FFPE samples may have prevented full retrieval of the infiltrating T cell repertoire.

Comment on this clone: As yet, its antigen is unknown.

The table came from immunoSEQ multiplex PCR; TCRdb's copy has only in-frame clones and leaves some out. Among more than 4,000 clones, 80% to 90% were seen once, and the ten largest hold roughly 2.4%. The clonotype was recovered from a man aged 45 to 65 with non-small cell lung cancer. Sequences were obtained from tumor tissue from the primary lung tumor.

The CDR3 DNA is TGTGCCAGTAGTATACATTCACGGGATAACTATGGCTACACCTTC. It translates to CASSIHSRDNYGYTF. The V gene is TRBV19, the J gene TRBJ1-2; D is unresolved. The germline V gene encodes CDR1 LNHDA and CDR2 SQIVND (reference sequence). The V gene lost 2 bases and the J gene lost 1 base, with 11 bases spanning the gap. The CDR3 has 15 amino acids.